A selection of T cell receptor beta chains follows, all from one sample in a study of cytomegalovirus exposure and HLA in healthy donors. The data were produced by immunoSEQ multiplex PCR, yet TCRdb's version contains in-frame clones alone and is incomplete. The sample holds 200,000 or so clones, more than 75% seen once. Specimen: PBMCs. These TCRs come from a woman aged 50 to 60 in good health and CMV-seropositive. Each CDR3 is given with its conserved first and last residue. The D gene is left open where the match is weak. Expanded clones get a size class; other rows say once, few or many, or leave the size out.

CDR3 DNA | CDR3 protein | V gene | D gene | J gene | CDR3 length | clone size
TGTGCCAGTAGTATTCCCGGGGTCTTCGGCTACACCTTC | CASSIPGVFGYTF | TRBV19 | NA | TRBJ1-2 | 13 | once
TGTGCCAGCAGTGCCTCTGACGGGAGGAATAATGAGCAGTTCTTC | CASSASDGRNNEQFF | TRBV28 | TRBD2 | TRBJ2-1 | 15 | NA
TGTGCCAGTAGCCGTCTACAGGGGGCGCGGGGTAATGAAAAACTGTTTTTT | CASSRLQGARGNEKLFF | TRBV19 | TRBD1 | TRBJ1-4 | 17 | NA
TGTGCCAGCAGTTACAGAGCGGGGGCCCAATACGAGCAGTACTTC | CASSYRAGAQYEQYF | TRBV6-5 | TRBD2 | TRBJ2-7 | 15 | NA
TGTGCCAGCAGTTTGCAGAGGGCCTCCTCGGAGACCCAGTACTTC | CASSLQRASSETQYF | TRBV27 | NA | TRBJ2-5 | 15 | NA
TGTGCCAGCGCGATTAGCAATCAGCCCCAGCATTTT | CASAISNQPQHF | TRBV28 | NA | TRBJ1-5 | 12 | once
TGTGCCAGCAGACAGGGACCTAGCACAGATACGCAGTATTTT | CASRQGPSTDTQYF | TRBV6-5 | NA | TRBJ2-3 | 14 | once
TGTGCCATCAGTGATGGCGGGGGGTGGGATACGCAGTATTTT | CAISDGGGWDTQYF | TRBV10-3 | TRBD2 | TRBJ2-3 | 14 | NA
TGTGCCAGCAGCGTAGCGGTCGATACGCAGTATTTT | CASSVAVDTQYF | TRBV9 | NA | TRBJ2-3 | 12 | NA
TGTGCTAGGAAAGGTTTACAGGGGCCCTACACTGAAGCTTTCTTT | CARKGLQGPYTEAFF | TRBV30 | TRBD1 | TRBJ1-1 | 15 | NA
TGCAGCGTTCTTTTAGCGGTTTCCTACGAGCAGTACTTC | CSVLLAVSYEQYF | TRBV29-1 | NA | TRBJ2-7 | 13 | NA
TGTGCCAGCAGCCGGACAGGGGAGAACACTGAAGCTTTCTTT | CASSRTGENTEAFF | TRBV6-4 | TRBD1 | TRBJ1-1 | 14 | NA
TGTGCCATCAGTATTACTAGCTTAGATACGCAGTATTTT | CAISITSLDTQYF | TRBV10-3 | NA | TRBJ2-3 | 13 | NA
TGTGCCAGCGGCCGGGGAAATTACGAGCAGTACTTC | CASGRGNYEQYF | TRBV2 | NA | TRBJ2-7 | 12 | NA
TGTGCCAGCATCGGACTGCTAGCCACAGATACGCAGTATTTT | CASIGLLATDTQYF | TRBV2 | NA | TRBJ2-3 | 14 | NA
TGTGCCAGCACCCGAGGGCCCACAGATACGCAGTATTTT | CASTRGPTDTQYF | TRBV6-5 | NA | TRBJ2-3 | 13 | NA
TGTGCCATCAGTGAAGGGGTCACTGAAGCTTTCTTT | CAISEGVTEAFF | TRBV10-3 | NA | TRBJ1-1 | 12 | NA
TGTGCCAGCAGTCCTCGGGGTACAACCTACAATGAGCAGTTCTTC | CASSPRGTTYNEQFF | TRBV25-1 | NA | TRBJ2-1 | 15 | NA
TGTGCCAGCAATATGGACAGGGCAAGTCAGCCCCAGCATTTT | CASNMDRASQPQHF | TRBV28 | TRBD1 | TRBJ1-5 | 14 | few
TGCAGCGTTGCCTTAGTAGGCCTAGCCAAAAACAGTCAGTACTTC | CSVALVGLAKNSQYF | TRBV29-1 | NA | TRBJ2-4 | 15 | NA
TGTGCCAGCAACCTGGGGGGAGGGATTAGTCAGCCCCAGCATTTT | CASNLGGGISQPQHF | TRBV5-8 | NA | TRBJ1-5 | 15 | once
TGTGCCAGCAGCTTGGGGCAGGGAGGCCCCTACGAGCAGTACTTC | CASSLGQGGPYEQYF | TRBV5-6 | NA | TRBJ2-7 | 15 | NA
TGTGCCAGCAAGAAGACAGGGGGGGACGATACGCAGTATTTT | CASKKTGGDDTQYF | TRBV5-4 | TRBD1 | TRBJ2-3 | 14 | NA
TGTGCCAGCAGTCGACTAGCGATTATGGCCGGGGAGCTGTTTTTT | CASSRLAIMAGELFF | TRBV2 | TRBD2 | TRBJ2-2 | 15 | NA
TGTGCCAGCAGCAAAGCGCTCCCGGGACTAGCGGGAGTCACCGGGGAGCTGTTTTTT | CASSKALPGLAGVTGELFF | TRBV21-1 | NA | TRBJ2-2 | 19 | NA
TGTGCCAGCAGCTTTGGGGACAGGGATAATTCACCCCTCCACTTT | CASSFGDRDNSPLHF | TRBV7-9 | TRBD1 | TRBJ1-6 | 15 | NA
TGCAGCGTGCAACAGGTGGGCACTGAAGCTTTCTTT | CSVQQVGTEAFF | TRBV29-1 | NA | TRBJ1-1 | 12 | NA
TGTGCCAGCAGTTTGACCCCCGGGGAGACGCCCCAGCATTTT | CASSLTPGETPQHF | TRBV28 | NA | TRBJ1-5 | 14 | NA
TGTGCCAGCAGCTTAGCCTACCAAGAGACCCAGTACTTC | CASSLAYQETQYF | TRBV7-2 | NA | TRBJ2-5 | 13 | NA
TGCGCCAGCAGCTTGATAGCGGGAGGGCCCGGCGAGCAGTACTTC | CASSLIAGGPGEQYF | TRBV5-1 | TRBD2 | TRBJ2-7 | 15 | once
TGTGCCAGCAGACCCCGGACAGGGGGTGATACGCAGTATTTT | CASRPRTGGDTQYF | TRBV6-6 | TRBD1 | TRBJ2-3 | 14 | NA
TGTGCCAGTAGTGAGTTACAGGTCCGCAATGAGCAGTTCTTC | CASSELQVRNEQFF | TRBV19 | NA | TRBJ2-1 | 14 | once
TGTGCCAGTAGTATTGAGGACAGGGGGAACTATGGCTACACCTTC | CASSIEDRGNYGYTF | TRBV19 | TRBD1 | TRBJ1-2 | 15 | NA
TGTGCCAGCTCACCGCCAGGTTACAATGAGCAGTTCTTC | CASSPPGYNEQFF | TRBV18 | NA | TRBJ2-1 | 13 | NA
TGTGCCAGCCGACTCATTAGTGGGGCCAACGTCCTGACTTTC | CASRLISGANVLTF | TRBV2 | NA | TRBJ2-6 | 14 | NA
TGTGCCAGCAGCTTGATGGAGACTAATCAGCCCCAGCATTTT | CASSLMETNQPQHF | TRBV5-5 | NA | TRBJ1-5 | 14 | few
TGTGCCAGTAGTATGGTAGCCACCTCCTACAATGAGCAGTTCTTC | CASSMVATSYNEQFF | TRBV19 | NA | TRBJ2-1 | 15 | NA
TGTGCCAGCAGTGACTCCACAGGGGTCGGCGATGAGCAGTTCTTC | CASSDSTGVGDEQFF | TRBV6-6 | TRBD1 | TRBJ2-1 | 15 | NA
TGTGCCAGCAGCCGCGGGACAGGGGGCCGGGGGCAGTTCTTC | CASSRGTGGRGQFF | TRBV14 | TRBD1 | TRBJ2-1 | 14 | once
TGCGCCAGCAGCTTGGGACTAGCGGGGGCCTTACGGAATGAGCAGTTCTTC | CASSLGLAGALRNEQFF | TRBV5-1 | TRBD2 | TRBJ2-1 | 17 | NA
TGTGCCAGCAGTGGAGGAGTGGATTGGGGCAATCAGCCCCAGCATTTT | CASSGGVDWGNQPQHF | TRBV6-1 | NA | TRBJ1-5 | 16 | NA
TGTGCCAGCAGCCTACTAGCGGCCTACAATGAGCAGTTCTTC | CASSLLAAYNEQFF | TRBV7-2 | TRBD2 | TRBJ2-1 | 14 | NA